Only one count was recorded for the clone carrying this T cell receptor beta chain. The data originate from a study of control samples from healthy donors and cancer patients. TCRdb's table, derived via immunoSEQ multiplex PCR, lists solely in-frame clones and lacks some. The sample lists some 150,000 clones; just over 90% were seen once. Trimming stripped 0 bases from V and 7 bases from J, with 15 bases between. This CDR3 is 16 amino acids long. The germline V gene encodes CDR1 MGHRA and CDR2 YSYEKL. The clonotype comes from an older woman in good health. This chain uses TRBV4-1 with TRBJ1-4; a weak D match, TRBD1 (6 bases). Sequencing used blood. Here the CDR3 reads CASSQDKTGASEKLFF. In DNA, the CDR3 is TGCGCCAGCAGCCAAGATAAGACAGGTGCGTCTGAAAAACTGTTTTTT.